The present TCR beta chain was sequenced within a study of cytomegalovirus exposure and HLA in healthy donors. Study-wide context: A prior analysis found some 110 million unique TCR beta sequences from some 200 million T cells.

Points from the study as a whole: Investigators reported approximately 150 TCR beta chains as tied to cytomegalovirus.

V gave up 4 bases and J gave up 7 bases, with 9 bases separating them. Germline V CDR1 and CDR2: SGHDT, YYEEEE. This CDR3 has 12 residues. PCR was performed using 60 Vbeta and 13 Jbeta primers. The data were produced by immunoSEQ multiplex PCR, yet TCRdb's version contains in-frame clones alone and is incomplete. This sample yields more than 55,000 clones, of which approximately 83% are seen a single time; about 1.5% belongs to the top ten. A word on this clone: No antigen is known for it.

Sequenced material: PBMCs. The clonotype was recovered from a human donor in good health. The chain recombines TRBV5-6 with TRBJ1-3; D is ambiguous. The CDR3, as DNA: TGTGCCAGCAGCGGCCCTAGTAACACCATATATTTT. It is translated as CASSGPSNTIYF. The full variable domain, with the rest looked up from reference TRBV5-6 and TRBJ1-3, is DAGVTQSPTHLIKTRGQQVTLRCSPKSGHDTVSWYQQALGQGPQFIFQYYEEEERQRGNFPDRFSGHQFPNYSSELNVNALLLGDSALYLCASSGPSNTIYFGEGSWLTVV.